The 26 T cell receptor beta chains below come from one sample, sequenced in a study of patients and donors after allogeneic stem cell transplantation. TCRdb redid the calling of the RT-PCR reads with MiXCR, one entry per CDR3 protein. The sample holds fewer than 500,000 distinct CDR3 sequences; about a sixth are singletons and the top ten take just over 7%. Sequenced sample: blood, either unsorted or a sorted T cell fraction (not recorded which). The receptor source for this set is a human donor who was either an allogeneic HSCT recipient or a stem cell or donor lymphocyte infusion donor (not recorded which). It is not recorded whose cells these are; they may come from a transplant donor.

This clonotype came up many times. The rearrangement uses TRBV5-1 and TRBJ1-3, with 8 bases lining up with TRBD1. Germline lookup yields CDR1 SGHRS and CDR2 YFSETQ. Unmatched junction bases numbered 5, after V lost 4 bases and J lost 2 bases. This CDR3 is 15 amino acids long. This CDR3 reads CASSITGGAGNTIYF. In nucleotides, the CDR3 is TGCGCCAGCAGCATAACAGGGGGGGCTGGAAACACCATATATTTT.

This clonotype was seen repeatedly, ten times or more. The CDR3 is CASGARGTDTQYF. In nucleotides, the CDR3 is TGTGCCAGCGGAGCAAGGGGCACAGATACGCAGTATTTT. The chain employs TRBV27 and TRBJ2-3, with D unclear. With 8 bases removed from V and 1 base from J, the gap between germline ends came to 10 bases. This CDR3 comprises 13 residues. From germline, CDR1 is MNHEY and CDR2 SMNVEV (reference sequence).

This clonotype showed up many times. CDR3 region: CASSLQGSGTEAFF. CDR3 DNA: TGTGCCAGCAGCTTACAGGGATCTGGGACTGAAGCTTTCTTT. The chain uses TRBV11-2 and TRBJ1-1; TRBD1 might be the D (5 bases). Trimming cost V 2 bases and J 5 bases, with 12 bases left between them. Germline assignment: CDR1 SGHAT and CDR2 FQNNGV. This CDR3 contains 14 residues.

The CDR3 loop is CASGGQLNTGELFF. CDR3 DNA: TGTGCCAGCGGCGGTCAGCTTAACACCGGGGAGCTGTTTTTT. The rearrangement links TRBV2 to TRBJ2-2; D is uncertain. Germline CDR1 reads SNHLY; CDR2 reads FYNNEI. There are 14 residues in the CDR3. The germline V and J ends were trimmed by 8 bases and 2 bases, with 12 bases remaining between them.

This clonotype was picked up many times. This chain joins TRBV5-6 and TRBJ2-1; possibly TRBD2 for D (5 bases). This CDR3 has 14 residues. In germline, CDR1 is SGHDT, CDR2 YYEEEE. V lost 4 bases and J lost 4, with 12 bases in between. CDR3 sequence reads: CASSKHGEYNEQFF. The CDR3 nucleotides read TGTGCCAGCAGCAAGCACGGGGAGTACAATGAGCAGTTCTTC.

This clonotype was seen many times. The CDR3 loop reads CASSMDRGFAEAFF. Here the CDR3 DNA reads TGCGCCAGCAGCATGGACAGGGGTTTCGCTGAAGCTTTCTTT. The rearrangement links TRBV5-1 to TRBJ1-1; 9 positions agree with TRBD1. The CDR3 has 14 amino acids. The germline V gene encodes CDR1 SGHRS and CDR2 YFSETQ. Unmatched junction bases numbered 7, after V lost 4 bases and J lost 6 bases.

This clonotype showed up just a few times. This rearrangement joins TRBV27 to TRBJ1-2; 8 positions match TRBD1. CDR3 length: 13 amino acids. With V trimmed by 6 bases and J by 4 bases, 4 bases remained unmatched. CDR1 MNHEY and CDR2 SMNVEV come from the germline V gene (reference sequence). In DNA, the CDR3 is TGTGCCAGCAGGGACAGGGCATCCTATGGCTACACCTTC. Protein: CASRDRASYGYTF.

The V gene is TRBV29-1, the J gene TRBJ2-2, with 10 bases matching TRBD1. Germline CDR1 reads SQVTM; CDR2 reads ANQGSEA. V was clipped by 6 bases and J by 11 bases; unmatched bases: 6. CDR3 length equals 12 residues. The CDR3 sequence: CSVDRGHYELFF. The CDR3 DNA follows: TGCAGCGTAGACAGGGGGCATTATGAGCTGTTTTTT.

This clonotype was recorded at least ten times. The chain has TRBV14 and TRBJ1-1; D is ambiguous. The CDR3 has 12 amino acids. Germline V gene data show CDR1 as SGHDN and CDR2 as FVKESK. V was trimmed by 3 bases and J by 2 bases, leaving 4 bases between them. The CDR3 DNA sequence: TGTGCCAGCAGCCAGACTAACACTGAAGCTTTCTTT. Its translation is CASSQTNTEAFF.

The J gene is TRBJ2-3, the V gene TRBV6-5, with no clear D. In germline, CDR1 is MNHEY, CDR2 SVGAGI. Deletions cut 7 bases from V and 5 bases from J, with 7 bases between. The CDR3 length is 11 residues. The CDR3 protein is CASKIGDTQYF. In DNA form, the CDR3 reads TGTGCCAGCAAAATTGGAGATACGCAGTATTTT.

This clonotype was seen only a few times. CDR3 sequence: CSARVVAGQYF. CDR3 nucleotide sequence: TGCAGTGCTAGAGTTGTGGCGGGCCAGTACTTC. The chain is built from TRBV20-1 and TRBJ2-5, with D maybe TRBD2 (5 bases). V lost 1 base to trimming and J lost 10 bases, with 10 bases between them. Germline CDR1 reads DFQATT; CDR2 reads SNEGSKA (reference sequence). This CDR3 is built from 11 residues.

This clonotype was counted a few times. The chain couples TRBV5-1 to TRBJ2-7; 9 bases are shared with TRBD2. After removal of 1 base from V and 2 bases from J, the junction contained 4 bases not matched to a gene. The CDR3 sequence is 15 residues long. Germline V gives CDR1 SGHRS, CDR2 YFSETQ. The CDR3 reads CASSLSRLAAYEQYF. The CDR3 coding sequence is TGCGCCAGCAGCTTGTCGAGACTAGCGGCCTACGAGCAGTACTTC.

This sequence joins TRBV12-3 or TRBV12-4 and TRBJ2-2; 7 bases align to TRBD1. This CDR3 comprises 15 residues. V was pared by 6 bases and J by 1 base, with 5 bases of the junction left unmatched. The CDR3, as DNA: TGTGCCAGCAGGCAGACAGGGCGGAACACCGGGGAGCTGTTTTTT. Its translation: CASRQTGRNTGELFF.

This clonotype showed up just a few times. The V and J genes are TRBV20-1 and TRBJ2-1; 7 bases are shared with TRBD2. Germline V CDR1 and CDR2: DFQATT, SNEGSKA (reference sequence). CDR3 length: 16 amino acids. The J segment lost 0 bases and the V segment lost 1 base, leaving 6 bases of the junction unmatched. This CDR3 reads CSARGAGGSSYNEQFF. The CDR3, as DNA: TGCAGTGCTAGAGGTGCTGGCGGGAGCTCCTACAATGAGCAGTTCTTC.

The chain joins TRBV6-5 to TRBJ1-2; weak D call: TRBD1 (5 bases). Looked up from germline, CDR1 is MNHEY and CDR2 is SVGAGI. The CDR3 has 14 residues. The V gene lost 2 bases and the J gene lost 7 bases, with 14 bases spanning the gap. The CDR3 DNA reads as TGTGCCAGCAGTTACGGGACGCCGGACGGTGGCTACACCTTC. This translates into CASSYGTPDGGYTF.

The table lists this clonotype with a few counts. The V call is TRBV4-1, the J call TRBJ1-5; D possibly corresponds to TRBD1 (5 bases). The CDR3 runs to 13 residues. V was pared by 1 base and J by 11 bases, with 12 bases between. Germline CDR1 is MGHRA and CDR2 is YSYEKL. The CDR3 reads CASSQVGLGAQHF. The CDR3 DNA sequence: TGCGCCAGCAGCCAAGTAGGCTTGGGGGCCCAGCATTTT.

This clonotype was detected a few times. The gene calls are TRBV12-3 or TRBV12-4 and TRBJ2-7; TRBD2 matches 12 bases. The V gene end was trimmed by 7 bases and the J gene end by 3 bases; junction bases not matched to a gene: 4. The CDR3 has 14 residues. Here the CDR3 DNA reads TGTGCCAGCACCCCGGGACTAGCGGGCTACGAGCAGTACTTC. Its protein product is CASTPGLAGYEQYF.

The J gene is TRBJ2-7, the V gene TRBV27, with D unresolved. This CDR3 region has 14 residues. The germline CDR1 and CDR2 sequences are MNHEY and SMNVEV (reference sequence). The germline V and J ends were trimmed by 3 bases and 2 bases, with 11 bases remaining between them. DNA for the CDR3: TGTGCCAGCAGTTTTCGGCAGACCCCCTACGAGCAGTACTTC. Amino acids: CASSFRQTPYEQYF.

The CDR3 loop reads CASSLGRERADTQYF. CDR3 coding DNA: TGCGCCAGCAGCTTGGGTCGGGAGAGGGCAGATACGCAGTATTTT. J is TRBJ2-3 and V is TRBV5-1, with D perhaps matching TRBD2 (6 bases). The CDR3 runs 15 residues. V shed 0 bases and J shed 4 bases, with 12 bases lying between them. Per germline, CDR1 SGHRS and CDR2 YFSETQ.

The chain joins TRBV18 to TRBJ2-1; D is unclear. The CDR3 is 16 amino acids. The ends were cut back, 3 bases at V and 0 bases at J, with 12 bases in the middle. CDR1 KGHSH and CDR2 LQKENI come from the germline V gene. The CDR3 coding sequence is TGTGCCAGCTCACCGGATCTTCTGACCTCCTACAATGAGCAGTTCTTC. It is translated as CASSPDLLTSYNEQFF.

The V call is TRBV6-5, the J call TRBJ1-3; D ambiguous. The CDR3 totals 16 residues. From germline, CDR1 is MNHEY and CDR2 SVGAGI. Deletions cut 1 base from V and 4 bases from J, with 14 bases between. The CDR3 region is CASSYFPTGLGNTIYF. In DNA, the CDR3 is TGTGCCAGCAGTTACTTTCCCACGGGCCTCGGAAACACCATATATTTT.

The V call is TRBV6-1, the J call TRBJ2-6; D is undetermined. From germline, CDR1 is MNHNS and CDR2 SASEGT. This CDR3 is built from 15 residues. The V end was cut by 7 bases, the J end by 0 bases, with 10 bases between. The CDR3 DNA reads as TGTGCCAGCAACCCAAAAAGCTCTGGGGCCAACGTCCTGACTTTC. Residues: CASNPKSSGANVLTF.

The rearrangement links TRBV30 to TRBJ2-3, with D uncertain. The CDR3 runs to 11 residues. V was cut by 4 bases and J by 0 bases, with 2 bases left in between. Germline V gives CDR1 GTSNPN, CDR2 SVGIG (reference sequence). The CDR3 region has the DNA TGTGCCTGGACTAGCACAGATACGCAGTATTTT. This gives the protein CAWTSTDTQYF.

This clonotype has just a few counts. This chain joins TRBV20-1 and TRBJ1-2, with 8 nucleotides matching TRBD1. Germline trimming cut 5 bases from V and 6 bases from J; bases unmatched to any gene: 8. Germline V gene sequence: CDR1 DFQATT, CDR2 SNEGSKA (reference sequence). The CDR3 extends over 13 amino acids. The CDR3 DNA reads TGCAGTGCTCCCTCGGACAGGGTAGATGGCTACACCTTC. This sequence encodes CSAPSDRVDGYTF.

This clonotype has just a few counts. J is TRBJ1-1 and V is TRBV19, with a possible D match to TRBD1 (6 bases). V was shortened by 6 bases and J by 1 base, with 18 bases between the two germline ends. Germline V gene lookup returns CDR1 LNHDA and CDR2 SQIVND (reference sequence). There are 16 residues in the CDR3. For the CDR3, the DNA is TGTGCCAGTAGAACCCCTAGGACAGCAAGGAACACTGAAGCTTTCTTT. Its translation is CASRTPRTARNTEAFF.

This clonotype came up a few times. The chain combines TRBV9 with TRBJ2-5, with 10 bases aligning to TRBD2. The CDR3 totals 16 residues. The V and J ends lost 0 bases and 3 bases, in that order; junction bases with no gene match: 5. The V gene's germline CDR1 is SGDLS and CDR2 YYNGEE. In nucleotides, the CDR3 is TGTGCCAGCAGCGTAGTCTCAGCGGGAGGGAAAGAGACCCAGTACTTC. This encodes CASSVVSAGGKETQYF.